The rows below give T cell receptor beta chains drawn from one sample of a study of T cells in Graves' hyperthyroidism and ophthalmopathy. Using its own MiXCR run on the multiplex PCR reads, TCRdb lists one record per CDR3 protein. The sample comprises 470,000 or so distinct CDR3 sequences, less than 25% of which are singletons, and 26% rests with the top ten. The sequencing sample was made of blood. These receptor sequences come from a man between 18 and 29 years old with Graves' hyperthyroidism. Each CDR3 is given with its conserved first and last residue.

>TRBJ1-2|TRBV10-3
CAISESMVRGDGYTF
>TRBJ2-7|TRBV12-3/TRBV12-4
CASSPADRDGYEQYF
>TRBJ2-7|TRBV15
CATSRDWFSRGSYEQYF
>TRBJ1-2|TRBV27
CASSHGPNYGYTF
>TRBJ1-1|TRBV6-5
CASSYRFVTLNTEAFF
>TRBJ1-2|TRBV27
CASSLRDRSYYTF
>TRBJ1-2|TRBV11-2
CASSLGGTGGDYGYTF
>TRBJ1-2|TRBV19
CASRTGRTKDYGYTF
>TRBJ1-5|TRBV12-3/TRBV12-4
CACSQAGHQPQHF
>TRBJ1-2|TRBV9
CASSVDEGPYGYTF
>TRBJ1-2|TRBV6-1
CASSKQTGTGRYGYTF
>TRBJ1-1|TRBV20-1
CSARDGTVHTEAFF